The 7 T cell receptor beta chains in this list originate from one sample, sequenced in a study of control samples from healthy donors and cancer patients. Profiling relied on immunoSEQ multiplex PCR, and the TCRdb table lists in-frame clones only, not all of them. The sample records around 150,000 clones, 85% to 90% being singletons. Sequenced sample: blood. The receptors were gathered from a man younger than 40 in good health.

The rearrangement uses TRBV7-9 and TRBJ1-1, with 8 nucleotides matching TRBD1. CDR3 length: 13 residues. Germline CDR1 SEHNR, CDR2 FQNEAQ (reference sequence). With V trimmed by 5 bases and J by 7 bases, 6 bases remained unmatched. The CDR3 loop is CASSPRTGIEAFF. Here the CDR3 DNA reads TGTGCCAGCAGCCCGAGGACAGGGATTGAAGCTTTCTTT.

The V and J genes are TRBV7-9 and TRBJ2-7; perhaps TRBD2 as D (6 bases). CDR1 and CDR2 from the germline V gene are SEHNR and FQNEAQ (reference sequence). CDR3 length: 14 residues. V was pared by 5 bases and J by 3 bases, with 14 bases between. The CDR3 DNA follows: TGTGCCAGCAGCCACCTTACAGCGGGCTACGAGCAGTACTTC. Translated: CASSHLTAGYEQYF.

The chain uses TRBV6-2 or TRBV6-3 and TRBJ1-1; D is unresolved. Germline V CDR1 and CDR2: MNHEY, SVGEGT. The V and J ends lost 1 base and 5 bases respectively, with 8 bases between them. The CDR3 is 13 residues long. DNA of the CDR3: TGTGCCAGCAGTTACTTAAGAAGAACTGAAGCTTTCTTT. This translates into CASSYLRRTEAFF.

V gene TRBV9 combines with J gene TRBJ2-2; TRBD2 might be the D (5 bases). V lost 4 bases and J lost 3, with 13 bases in between. This CDR3 is built from 15 residues. Germline values: CDR1 SGDLS, CDR2 YYNGEE. The CDR3 loop reads CASSISGSYTGELFF. In DNA, the CDR3 is TGTGCCAGCAGCATCTCGGGGAGTTACACCGGGGAGCTGTTTTTT.

This rearrangement joins TRBV5-4 to TRBJ2-3; perhaps TRBD2 as D (6 bases). Trimming cost V 0 bases and J 4 bases, with 6 bases left between them. The CDR3 spans 13 residues. Germline V gene sequence: CDR1 SGHNT, CDR2 YYREEE (reference sequence). CDR3 nucleotides: TGTGCCAGCAGCTTGGCGGGAGCAGATACGCAGTATTTT. Residues: CASSLAGADTQYF.

The chain employs TRBV6-5 and TRBJ1-6, with D perhaps TRBD1 (6 bases). This CDR3 region has 15 residues. V was clipped by 6 bases and J by 7 bases, with 16 bases between them. Germline lookup yields CDR1 MNHEY and CDR2 SVGAGI. The CDR3 loop is CASRGWGGANSPLHF. In DNA form, the CDR3 reads TGTGCCAGCAGGGGATGGGGGGGGGCGAATTCACCCCTCCACTTT.

J is TRBJ2-7 and V is TRBV5-1; possibly TRBD1 or TRBD2 for D (5 bases each). CDR3 size: 12 residues. The ends were cut back, 4 bases at V and 0 bases at J, with 5 bases in the middle. Germline assignment: CDR1 SGHRS and CDR2 YFSETQ. CDR3 bases: TGCGCCAGCAGCGGGACCTCCTACGAGCAGTACTTC. Translated, it gives CASSGTSYEQYF.